This T cell receptor (beta chain) derives from a study of blood T cell repertoires in COVID-19. J gave up 8 bases and V 2 bases, and 5 bases lay outside the gene matches. CDR3 length equals 14 residues. Germline V gene sequence: CDR1 SGHTS, CDR2 YDEGEE. Only in-frame clones appear in the TCRdb table, and some are missing; sequencing was by immunoSEQ multiplex PCR. The table has 150,000 to 200,000 clones, more than 75% seen once. The clonotype originates from a woman aged 45 to 65 who had recovered from COVID-19. The chain is built from TRBV5-8 and TRBJ1-4, with 8 bases lining up with TRBD1. Sequencing was done on a sample of PBMCs or T cells enriched from blood (not recorded which). The chain's CDR3 is CASSFGQGLEKLFF. CDR3 coding DNA: TGTGCCAGCAGCTTCGGACAGGGATTGGAAAAACTGTTTTTT.